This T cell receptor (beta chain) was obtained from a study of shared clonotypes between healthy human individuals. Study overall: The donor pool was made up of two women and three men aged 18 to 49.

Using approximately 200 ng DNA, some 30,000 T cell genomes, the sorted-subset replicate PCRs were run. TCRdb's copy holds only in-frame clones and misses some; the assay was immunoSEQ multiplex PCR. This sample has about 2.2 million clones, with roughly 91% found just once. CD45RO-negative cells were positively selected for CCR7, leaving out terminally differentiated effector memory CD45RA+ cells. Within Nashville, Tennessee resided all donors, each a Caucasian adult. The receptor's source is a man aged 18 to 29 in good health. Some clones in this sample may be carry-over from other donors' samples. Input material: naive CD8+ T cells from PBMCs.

The CDR3 loop reads CASSIDPDRHNYGYTF. CDR3 coding DNA: TGTGCCAGTAGTATAGATCCGGACAGGCACAACTATGGCTACACCTTC. V and J are TRBV19 and TRBJ1-2, with 7 bases fitting TRBD1. J lost 2 bases, V lost 0 bases, and 6 bases had no gene match. The germline V gene encodes CDR1 LNHDA and CDR2 SQIVND (reference sequence). This CDR3 region has 16 residues.